This T cell receptor (beta chain) is from a study of cytomegalovirus exposure and HLA in healthy donors. Findings and limits, study-wide: The study found most TCR sequences rare, yet found some public TCRs in many donors. In vitro testing confirmed a few CMV-associated chains as specific for CMV antigens.

The CDR3 has 18 residues. Germline V lookup: CDR1 SGHDT, CDR2 YYEEEE. V was clipped by 4 bases and J by 1 base; unmatched bases: 8. Sequencing used immunoSEQ multiplex PCR; TCRdb keeps in-frame clones, though not all of them. The sample yields approximately 180,000 clones, around 86% seen once. As concerns this clone: The target antigen is unknown.

The sequenced sample was PBMCs. The rearrangement uses TRBV5-6 and TRBJ2-3; TRBD2 agrees at 14 bases. This receptor was identified in a man between 18 and 29 years old in good health and CMV-seropositive. The CDR3, as DNA: TGTGCCAGCAGCAATCCGGGACTAGCGGGAGCTCGCACAGATACGCAGTATTTT. Its translation: CASSNPGLAGARTDTQYF.